This T cell receptor (beta chain) originates from a study of T cell responses to AZD1222 COVID-19 vaccine. Only in-frame clones appear in the TCRdb table, and some are missing; sequencing was by immunoSEQ multiplex PCR. The profile shows 100,000 to 150,000 clones, about 86% of them singletons. The CDR3 covers 13 residues. Trimming took off 4 bases at V and 4 bases at J, with 10 bases between the two ends. Looked up from germline, CDR1 is LNHDA and CDR2 is SQIVND (reference sequence). The sequence derives from an adult who received the AZD1222 COVID-19 vaccine. The gene calls are TRBV19 and TRBJ1-1, with unresolved D. Sample: peripheral blood, taken 28 days after the second AZD1222 dose. CDR3 DNA: TGTGCCAGTAGTAATTTGCTCTCCACTGAAGCTTTCTTT. Translation gives CASSNLLSTEAFF.